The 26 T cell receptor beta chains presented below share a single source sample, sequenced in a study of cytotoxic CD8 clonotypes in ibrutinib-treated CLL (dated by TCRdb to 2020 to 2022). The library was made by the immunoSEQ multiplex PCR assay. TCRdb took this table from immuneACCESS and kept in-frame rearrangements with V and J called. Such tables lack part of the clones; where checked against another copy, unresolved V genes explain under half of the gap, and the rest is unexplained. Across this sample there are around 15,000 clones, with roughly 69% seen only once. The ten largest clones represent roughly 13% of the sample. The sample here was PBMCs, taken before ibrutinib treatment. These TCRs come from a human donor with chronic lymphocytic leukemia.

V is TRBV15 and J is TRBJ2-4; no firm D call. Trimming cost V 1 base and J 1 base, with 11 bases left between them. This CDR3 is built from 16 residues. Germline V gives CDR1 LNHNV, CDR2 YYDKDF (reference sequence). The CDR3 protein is CATSRGVVGAKNIQYF. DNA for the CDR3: TGTGCCACCAGCAGAGGTGTAGTTGGGGCCAAAAACATTCAGTACTTC.

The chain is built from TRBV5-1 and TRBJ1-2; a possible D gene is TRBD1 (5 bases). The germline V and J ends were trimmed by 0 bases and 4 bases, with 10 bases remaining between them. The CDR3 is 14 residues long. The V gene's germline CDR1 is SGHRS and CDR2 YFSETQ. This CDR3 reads CASSLEGLIYGYTF. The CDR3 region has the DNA TGCGCCAGCAGCTTGGAGGGGCTGATCTATGGCTACACCTTC.

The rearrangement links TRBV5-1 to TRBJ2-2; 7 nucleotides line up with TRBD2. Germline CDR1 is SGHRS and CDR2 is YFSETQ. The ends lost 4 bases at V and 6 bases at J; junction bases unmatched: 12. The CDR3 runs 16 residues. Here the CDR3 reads CASSRMGPGGSGELFF. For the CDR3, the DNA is TGCGCCAGCAGCCGAATGGGACCGGGAGGTTCCGGGGAGCTGTTTTTT. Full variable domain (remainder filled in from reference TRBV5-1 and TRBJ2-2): KAGVTQTPRYLIKTRGQQVTLSCSPISGHRSVSWYQQTPGQGLQFLFEYFSETQRNKGNFPGRFSGRQFSNSRSEMNVSTLELGDSALYLCASSRMGPGGSGELFFGEGSRLTVL.

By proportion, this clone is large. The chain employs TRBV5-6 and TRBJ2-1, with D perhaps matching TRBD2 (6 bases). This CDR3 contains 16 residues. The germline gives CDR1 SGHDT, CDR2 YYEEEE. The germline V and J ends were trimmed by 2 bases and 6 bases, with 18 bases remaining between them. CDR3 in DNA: TGTGCCAGCAGCTTCAGGTTCGGGACTGGGCTCAATGAGCAGTTCTTC. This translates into CASSFRFGTGLNEQFF. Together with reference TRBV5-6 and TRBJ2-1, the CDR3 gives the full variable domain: DAGVTQSPTHLIKTRGQQVTLRCSPKSGHDTVSWYQQALGQGPQFIFQYYEEEERQRGNFPDRFSGHQFPNYSSELNVNALLLGDSALYLCASSFRFGTGLNEQFFGPGTRLTVL.

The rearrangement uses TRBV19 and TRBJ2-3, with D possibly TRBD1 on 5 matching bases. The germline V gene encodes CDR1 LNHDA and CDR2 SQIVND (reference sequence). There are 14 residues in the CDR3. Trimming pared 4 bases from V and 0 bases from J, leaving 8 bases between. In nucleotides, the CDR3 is TGTGCCAGTAGTAGTAGGGGTAGCACAGATACGCAGTATTTT. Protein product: CASSSRGSTDTQYF.

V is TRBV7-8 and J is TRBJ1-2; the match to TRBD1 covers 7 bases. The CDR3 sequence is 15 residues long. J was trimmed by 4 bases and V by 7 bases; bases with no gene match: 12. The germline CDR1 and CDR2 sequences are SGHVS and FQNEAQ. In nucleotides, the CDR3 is TGTGCCAGCAAGGCAGGGGGTGTTCGAGGCTATGGCTACACCTTC. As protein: CASKAGGVRGYGYTF.

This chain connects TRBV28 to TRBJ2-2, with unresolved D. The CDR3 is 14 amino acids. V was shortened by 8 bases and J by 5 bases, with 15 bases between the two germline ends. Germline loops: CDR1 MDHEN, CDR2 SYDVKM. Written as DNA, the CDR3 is TGTGCCAGCGTTCAATCAAAGATGACCGGGGAGCTGTTTTTT. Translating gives CASVQSKMTGELFF.

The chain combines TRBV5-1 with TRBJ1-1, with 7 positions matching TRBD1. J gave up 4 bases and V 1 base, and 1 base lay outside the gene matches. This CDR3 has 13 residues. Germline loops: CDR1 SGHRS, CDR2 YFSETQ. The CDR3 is CASSLSGGTEAFF. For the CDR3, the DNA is TGCGCCAGCAGCTTGTCAGGGGGCACTGAAGCTTTCTTT.

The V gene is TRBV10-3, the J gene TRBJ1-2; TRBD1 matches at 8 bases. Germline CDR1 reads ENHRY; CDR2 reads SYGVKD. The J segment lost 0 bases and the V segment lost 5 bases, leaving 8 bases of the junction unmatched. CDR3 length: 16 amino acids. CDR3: CAISRQGSFSNYGYTF. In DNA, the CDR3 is TGTGCCATCAGTCGACAGGGGTCCTTCTCTAACTATGGCTACACCTTC.

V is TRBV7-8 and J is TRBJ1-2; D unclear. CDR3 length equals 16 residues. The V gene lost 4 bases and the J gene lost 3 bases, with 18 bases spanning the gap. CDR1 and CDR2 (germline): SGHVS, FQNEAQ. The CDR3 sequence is CASSSSAPYAHYGYTF. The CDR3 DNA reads TGTGCCAGCAGCTCCTCCGCTCCGTATGCCCACTATGGCTACACCTTC.

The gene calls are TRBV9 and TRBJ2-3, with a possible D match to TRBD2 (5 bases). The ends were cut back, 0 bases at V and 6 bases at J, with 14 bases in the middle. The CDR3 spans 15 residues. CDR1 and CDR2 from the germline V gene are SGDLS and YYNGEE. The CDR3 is CASSVGPGSFDTQYF. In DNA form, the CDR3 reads TGTGCCAGCAGCGTAGGCCCGGGGTCCTTCGATACGCAGTATTTT.

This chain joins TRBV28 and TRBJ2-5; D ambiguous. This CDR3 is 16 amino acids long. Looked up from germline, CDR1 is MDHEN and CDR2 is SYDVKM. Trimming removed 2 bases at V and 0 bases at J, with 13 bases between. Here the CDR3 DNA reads TGTGCCAGCAGTTTACGGGTGATGGGAAACCAAGAGACCCAGTACTTC. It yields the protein CASSLRVMGNQETQYF.

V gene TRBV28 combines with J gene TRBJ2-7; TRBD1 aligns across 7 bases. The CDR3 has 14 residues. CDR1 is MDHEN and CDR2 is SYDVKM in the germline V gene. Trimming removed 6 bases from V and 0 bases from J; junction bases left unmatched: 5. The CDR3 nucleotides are TGTGCCAGCAGGACAGGGCTTCTCTCCTACGAGCAGTACTTC. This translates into CASRTGLLSYEQYF.

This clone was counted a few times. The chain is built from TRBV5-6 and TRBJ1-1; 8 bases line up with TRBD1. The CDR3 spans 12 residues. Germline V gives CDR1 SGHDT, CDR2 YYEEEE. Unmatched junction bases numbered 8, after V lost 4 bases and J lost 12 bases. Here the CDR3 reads CASSPGTGGTFF. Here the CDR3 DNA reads TGTGCCAGCAGCCCCGGGACAGGAGGGACTTTCTTT.

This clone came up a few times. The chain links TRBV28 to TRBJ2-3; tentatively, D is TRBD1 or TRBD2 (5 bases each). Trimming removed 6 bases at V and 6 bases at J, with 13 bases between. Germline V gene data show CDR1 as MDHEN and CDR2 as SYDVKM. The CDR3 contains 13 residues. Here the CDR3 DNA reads TGTGCCAGCAGCCAAAATTGGGGGGATACGCAGTATTTT. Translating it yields CASSQNWGDTQYF.

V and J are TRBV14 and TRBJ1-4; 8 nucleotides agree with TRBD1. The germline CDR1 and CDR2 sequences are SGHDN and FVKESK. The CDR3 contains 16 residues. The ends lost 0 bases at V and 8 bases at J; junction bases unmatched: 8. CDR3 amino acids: CASSQDYETGAEKLFF. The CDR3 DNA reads TGTGCCAGCAGCCAAGATTACGAGACAGGGGCCGAAAAACTGTTTTTT.

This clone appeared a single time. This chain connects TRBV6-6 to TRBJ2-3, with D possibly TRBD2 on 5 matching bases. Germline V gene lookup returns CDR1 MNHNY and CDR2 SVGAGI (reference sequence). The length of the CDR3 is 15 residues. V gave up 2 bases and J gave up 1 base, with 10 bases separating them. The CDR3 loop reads CASSYVGSGTDTQYF. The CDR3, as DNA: TGTGCCAGCAGTTACGTGGGTAGCGGCACAGATACGCAGTATTTT.

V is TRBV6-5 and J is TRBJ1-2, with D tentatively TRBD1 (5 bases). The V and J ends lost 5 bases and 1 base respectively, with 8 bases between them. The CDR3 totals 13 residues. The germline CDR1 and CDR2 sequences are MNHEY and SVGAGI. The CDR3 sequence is CASSPDSNYGYTF. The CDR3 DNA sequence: TGTGCCAGCAGTCCTGACAGTAACTATGGCTACACCTTC.

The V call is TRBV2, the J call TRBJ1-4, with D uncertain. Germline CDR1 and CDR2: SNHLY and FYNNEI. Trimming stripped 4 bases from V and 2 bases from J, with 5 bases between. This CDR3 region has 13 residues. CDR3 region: CASSGSTNEKLFF. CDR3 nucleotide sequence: TGTGCCAGCAGTGGTTCCACTAATGAAAAACTGTTTTTT.

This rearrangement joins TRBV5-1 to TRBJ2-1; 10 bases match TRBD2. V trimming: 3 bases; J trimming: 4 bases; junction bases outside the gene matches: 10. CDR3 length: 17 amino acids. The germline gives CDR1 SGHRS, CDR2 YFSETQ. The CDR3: CASSSVGTSGKYNEQFF. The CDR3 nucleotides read TGCGCCAGCAGCTCGGTTGGTACTAGCGGGAAGTACAATGAGCAGTTCTTC.

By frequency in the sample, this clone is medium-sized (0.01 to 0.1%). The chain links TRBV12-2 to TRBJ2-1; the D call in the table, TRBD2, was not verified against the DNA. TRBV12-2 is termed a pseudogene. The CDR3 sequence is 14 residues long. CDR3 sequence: CAPSGGGLYNEQFF. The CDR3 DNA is TGTGCCCCAAGTGGGGGGGGACTTTACAATGAGCAGTTCTTC.

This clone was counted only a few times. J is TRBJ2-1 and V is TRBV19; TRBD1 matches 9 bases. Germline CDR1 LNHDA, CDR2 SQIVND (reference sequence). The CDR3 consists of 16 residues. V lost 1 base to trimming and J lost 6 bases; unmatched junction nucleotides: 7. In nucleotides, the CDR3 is TGTGCCAGTAGTATAGGGGGGACAGGGTTCCGCAATGAGCAGTTCTTC. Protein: CASSIGGTGFRNEQFF.

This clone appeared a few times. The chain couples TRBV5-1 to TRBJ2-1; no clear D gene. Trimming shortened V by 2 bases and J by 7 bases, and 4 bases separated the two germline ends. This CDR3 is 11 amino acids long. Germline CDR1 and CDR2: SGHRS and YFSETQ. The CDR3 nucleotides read TGCGCCAGCAGCTTAAGGAATGAGCAGTTCTTC. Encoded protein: CASSLRNEQFF.

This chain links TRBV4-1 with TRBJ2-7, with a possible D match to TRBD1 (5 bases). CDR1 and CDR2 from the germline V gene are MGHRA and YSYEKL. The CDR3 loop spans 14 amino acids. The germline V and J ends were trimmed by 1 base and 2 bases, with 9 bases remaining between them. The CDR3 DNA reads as TGCGCCAGCAGCCAAGTGCAACAGGCCTACGAGCAGTACTTC. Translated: CASSQVQQAYEQYF.

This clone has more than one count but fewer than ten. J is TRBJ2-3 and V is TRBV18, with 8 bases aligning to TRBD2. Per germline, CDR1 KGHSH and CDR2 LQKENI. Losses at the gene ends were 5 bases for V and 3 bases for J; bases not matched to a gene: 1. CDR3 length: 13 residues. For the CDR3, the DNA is TGTGCCAGCTCAACGGGGGGGACAGATACGCAGTATTTT. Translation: CASSTGGTDTQYF. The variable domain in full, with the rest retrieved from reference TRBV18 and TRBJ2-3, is NAGVMQNPRHLVRRRGQEARLRCSPMKGHSHVYWYRQLPEEGLKFMVYLQKENIIDESGMPKERFSAEFPKEGPSILRIQQVVRGDSAAYFCASSTGGTDTQYFGPGTRLTVL.

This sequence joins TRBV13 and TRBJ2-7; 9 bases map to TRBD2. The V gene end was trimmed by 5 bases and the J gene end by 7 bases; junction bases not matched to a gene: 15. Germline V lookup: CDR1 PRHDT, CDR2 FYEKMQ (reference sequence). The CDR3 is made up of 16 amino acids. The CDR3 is CASSRTLAGGLGEQYF. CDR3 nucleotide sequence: TGTGCCAGCAGCCGAACTCTTGCGGGAGGGCTAGGGGAGCAGTACTTC.